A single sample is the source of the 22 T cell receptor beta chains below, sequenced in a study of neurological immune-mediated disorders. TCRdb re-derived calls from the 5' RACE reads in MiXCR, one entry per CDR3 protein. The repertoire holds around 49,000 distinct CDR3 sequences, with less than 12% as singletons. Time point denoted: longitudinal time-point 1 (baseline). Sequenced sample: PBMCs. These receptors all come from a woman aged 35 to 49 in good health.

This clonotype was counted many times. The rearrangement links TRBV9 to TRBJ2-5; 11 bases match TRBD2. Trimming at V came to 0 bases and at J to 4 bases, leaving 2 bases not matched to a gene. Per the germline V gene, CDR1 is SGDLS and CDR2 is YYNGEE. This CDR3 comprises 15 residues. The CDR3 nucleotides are TGTGCCAGCAGCGTAGGGCTAGCGGGAGGAGAGACCCAGTACTTC. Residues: CASSVGLAGGETQYF.

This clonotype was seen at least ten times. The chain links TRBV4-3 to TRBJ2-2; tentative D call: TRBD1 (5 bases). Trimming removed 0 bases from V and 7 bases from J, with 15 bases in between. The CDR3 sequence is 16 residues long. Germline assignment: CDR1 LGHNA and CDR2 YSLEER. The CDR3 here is CASSQDAPGNGGELFF. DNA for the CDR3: TGCGCCAGCAGCCAAGATGCTCCAGGGAATGGCGGGGAGCTGTTTTTT.

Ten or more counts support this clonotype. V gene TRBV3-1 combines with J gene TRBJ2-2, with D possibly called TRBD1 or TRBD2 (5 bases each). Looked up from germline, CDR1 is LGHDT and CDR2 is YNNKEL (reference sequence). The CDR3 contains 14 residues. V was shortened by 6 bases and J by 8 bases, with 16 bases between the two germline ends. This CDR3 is CASSPTGPKGELFF. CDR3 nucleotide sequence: TGTGCCAGCAGTCCCACGGGACCAAAAGGGGAGCTGTTTTTT.

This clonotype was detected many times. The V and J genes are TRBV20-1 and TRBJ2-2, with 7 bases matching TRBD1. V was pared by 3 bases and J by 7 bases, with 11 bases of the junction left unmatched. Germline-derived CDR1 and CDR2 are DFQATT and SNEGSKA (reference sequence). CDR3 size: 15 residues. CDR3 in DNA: TGCAGTGCTAGTCAGCTAGGGGGCCAGGTCGGGGAGCTGTTTTTT. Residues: CSASQLGGQVGELFF.

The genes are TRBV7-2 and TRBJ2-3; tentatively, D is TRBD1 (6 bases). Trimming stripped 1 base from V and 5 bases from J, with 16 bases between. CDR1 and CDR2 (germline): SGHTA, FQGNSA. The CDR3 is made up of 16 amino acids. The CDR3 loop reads CASSLVLGGDKDTQYF. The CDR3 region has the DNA TGTGCCAGCAGCTTAGTACTAGGGGGAGACAAAGATACGCAGTATTTT. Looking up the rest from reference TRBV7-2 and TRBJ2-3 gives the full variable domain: GAGVSQSPSNKVTEKGKDVELRCDPISGHTALYWYRQSLGQGLEFLIYFQGNSAPDKSGLPSDRFSAERTGGSVSTLTIQRTQQEDSAVYLCASSLVLGGDKDTQYFGPGTRLTVL.

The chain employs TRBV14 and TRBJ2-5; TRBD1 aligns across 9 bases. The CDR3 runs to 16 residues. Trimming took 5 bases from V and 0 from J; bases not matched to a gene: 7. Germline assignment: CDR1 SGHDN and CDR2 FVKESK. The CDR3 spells CASSSSGQGNQETQYF. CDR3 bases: TGTGCCAGCAGCTCCTCGGGACAGGGAAACCAAGAGACCCAGTACTTC.

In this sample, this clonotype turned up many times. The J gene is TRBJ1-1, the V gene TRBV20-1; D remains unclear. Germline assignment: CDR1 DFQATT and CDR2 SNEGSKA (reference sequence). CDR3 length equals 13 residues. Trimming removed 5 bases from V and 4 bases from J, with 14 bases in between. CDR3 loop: CSARPLGATEAFF. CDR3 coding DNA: TGCAGTGCTCGCCCCCTGGGAGCCACTGAAGCTTTCTTT.

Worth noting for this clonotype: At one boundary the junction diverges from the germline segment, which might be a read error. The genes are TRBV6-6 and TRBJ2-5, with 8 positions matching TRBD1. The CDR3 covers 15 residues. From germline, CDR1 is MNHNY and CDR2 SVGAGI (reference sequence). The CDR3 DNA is TGTTCCAGCAGTAGGACAGGGAAGCTGCAAGAGACCCAGTACTTC. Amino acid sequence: CSSSRTGKLQETQYF.

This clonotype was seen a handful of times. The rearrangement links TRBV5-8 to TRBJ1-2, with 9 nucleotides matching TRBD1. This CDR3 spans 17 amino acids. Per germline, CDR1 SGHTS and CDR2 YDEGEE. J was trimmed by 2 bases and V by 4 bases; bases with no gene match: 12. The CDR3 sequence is CASSGFLTGGDNYGYTF. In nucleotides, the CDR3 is TGTGCCAGCAGCGGATTTCTGACAGGGGGAGACAACTATGGCTACACCTTC.

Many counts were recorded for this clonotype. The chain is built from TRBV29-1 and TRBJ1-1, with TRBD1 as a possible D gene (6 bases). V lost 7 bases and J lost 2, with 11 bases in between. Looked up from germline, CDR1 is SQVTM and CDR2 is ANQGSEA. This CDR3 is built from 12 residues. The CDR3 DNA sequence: TGCAGCGGAGGGGGGGGTAACACTGAAGCTTTCTTT. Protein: CSGGGGNTEAFF.

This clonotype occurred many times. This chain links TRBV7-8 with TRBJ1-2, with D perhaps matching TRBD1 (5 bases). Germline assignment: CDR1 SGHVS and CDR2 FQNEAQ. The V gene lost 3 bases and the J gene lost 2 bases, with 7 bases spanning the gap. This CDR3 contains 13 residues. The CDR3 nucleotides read TGTGCCAGCAGCTTCCAGGGCAACTATGGCTACACCTTC. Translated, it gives CASSFQGNYGYTF.

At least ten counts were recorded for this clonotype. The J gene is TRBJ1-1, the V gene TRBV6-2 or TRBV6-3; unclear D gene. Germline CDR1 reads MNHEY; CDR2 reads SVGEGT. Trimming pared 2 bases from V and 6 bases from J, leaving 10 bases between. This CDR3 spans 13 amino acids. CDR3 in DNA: TGTGCCAGCAGTTACGCGGGGTTCCCTGAAGCTTTCTTT. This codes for CASSYAGFPEAFF.

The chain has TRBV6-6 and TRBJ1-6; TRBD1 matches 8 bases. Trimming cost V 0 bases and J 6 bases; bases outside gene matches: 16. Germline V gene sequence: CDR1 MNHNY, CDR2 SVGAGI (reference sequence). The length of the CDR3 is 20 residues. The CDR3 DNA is TGTGCCAGCAGTTACTCGATGAGACAGGGGTCCCTTAAGGGTAATTCACCCCTCCACTTT. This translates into CASSYSMRQGSLKGNSPLHF.

CDR3 nucleotides: TGTGCCTGGGGCCAGGGGGGGCCCTATGGCTACACCTTC. Translation: CAWGQGGPYGYTF. The genes are TRBV30 and TRBJ1-2; 7 bases align to TRBD1. Germline V gives CDR1 GTSNPN, CDR2 SVGIG (reference sequence). This CDR3 contains 13 residues. Trimming removed 5 bases from V and 4 bases from J; junction bases left unmatched: 7. Variable domain in full (rest from reference TRBV30 and TRBJ1-2): SQTIHQWPATLVQPVGSPLSLECTVEGTSNPNLYWYRQAAGRGLQLLFYSVGIGQISSEVPQNLSASRPQDRQFILSSKKLLLSDSGFYLCAWGQGGPYGYTFGSGTRLTVV.

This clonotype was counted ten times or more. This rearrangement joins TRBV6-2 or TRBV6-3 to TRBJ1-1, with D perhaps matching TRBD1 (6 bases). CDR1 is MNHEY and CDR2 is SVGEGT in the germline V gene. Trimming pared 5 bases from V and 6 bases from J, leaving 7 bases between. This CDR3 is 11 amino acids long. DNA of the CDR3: TGTGCCAGCAGTCGACAGGCTGAAGCTTTCTTT. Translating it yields CASSRQAEAFF.

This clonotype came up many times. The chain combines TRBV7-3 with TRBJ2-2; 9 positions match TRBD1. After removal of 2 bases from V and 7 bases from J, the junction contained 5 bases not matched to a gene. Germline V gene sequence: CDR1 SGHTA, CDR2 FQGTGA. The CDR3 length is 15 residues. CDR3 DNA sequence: TGTGCCAGCAGCTTATTACAGGGGGCGAACGGGGAGCTGTTTTTT. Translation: CASSLLQGANGELFF.

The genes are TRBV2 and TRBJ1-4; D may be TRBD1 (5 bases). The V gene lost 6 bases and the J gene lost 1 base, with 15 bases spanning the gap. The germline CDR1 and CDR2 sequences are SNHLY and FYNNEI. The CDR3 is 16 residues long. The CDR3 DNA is TGTGCCAGCAGCTGGACACCTGATCAAACTAATGAAAAACTGTTTTTT. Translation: CASSWTPDQTNEKLFF.

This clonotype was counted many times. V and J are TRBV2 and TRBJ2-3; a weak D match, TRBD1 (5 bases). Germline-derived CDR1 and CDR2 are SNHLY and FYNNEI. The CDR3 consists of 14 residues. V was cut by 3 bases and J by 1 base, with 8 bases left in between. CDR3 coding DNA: TGTGCCAGCAGTGACAGGGCTCGCACAGATACGCAGTATTTT. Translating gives CASSDRARTDTQYF.

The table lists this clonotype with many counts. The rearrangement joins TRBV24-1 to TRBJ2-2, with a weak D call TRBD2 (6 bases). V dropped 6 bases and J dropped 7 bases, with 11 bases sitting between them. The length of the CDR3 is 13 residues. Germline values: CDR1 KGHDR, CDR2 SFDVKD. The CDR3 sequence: CATSKRASGELFF. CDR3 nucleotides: TGTGCCACCAGTAAGCGGGCTAGCGGGGAGCTGTTTTTT.

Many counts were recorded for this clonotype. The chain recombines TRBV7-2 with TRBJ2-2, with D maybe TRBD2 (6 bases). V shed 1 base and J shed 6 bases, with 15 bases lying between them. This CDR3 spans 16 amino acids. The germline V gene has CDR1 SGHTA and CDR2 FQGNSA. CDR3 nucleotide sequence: TGTGCCAGCAGCTTAGGCGGGGTAGTAAAGGCCGGGGAGCTGTTTTTT. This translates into CASSLGGVVKAGELFF. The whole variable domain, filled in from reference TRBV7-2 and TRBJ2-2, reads GAGVSQSPSNKVTEKGKDVELRCDPISGHTALYWYRQSLGQGLEFLIYFQGNSAPDKSGLPSDRFSAERTGGSVSTLTIQRTQQEDSAVYLCASSLGGVVKAGELFFGEGSRLTVL.

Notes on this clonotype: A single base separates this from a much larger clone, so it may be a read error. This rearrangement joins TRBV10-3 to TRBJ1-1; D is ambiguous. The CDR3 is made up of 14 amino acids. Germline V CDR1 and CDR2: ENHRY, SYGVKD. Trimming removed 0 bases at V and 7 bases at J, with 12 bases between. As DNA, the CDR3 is TGTGCCATCAGTGAGTCGGAAGGGAAAGATGAAGCTTTCTTT. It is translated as CAISESEGKDEAFF.

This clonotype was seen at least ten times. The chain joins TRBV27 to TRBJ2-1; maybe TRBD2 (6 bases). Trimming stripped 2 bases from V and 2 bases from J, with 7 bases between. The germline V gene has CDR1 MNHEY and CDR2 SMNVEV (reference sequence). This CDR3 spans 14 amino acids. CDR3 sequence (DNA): TGTGCCAGCAGTTTAGGGACTGCCTACAATGAGCAGTTCTTC. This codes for CASSLGTAYNEQFF.